In its sample, the clone carrying this T cell receptor (beta chain) was seen once. The target antigen is unknown. These data are taken from a study of radiotherapy plus CTLA-4 blockade in lung cancer. Study details: Disease control was present in 30% to 35% of patients, and objective responses in 18%.

Focal radiation plus CTLA-4 blockade with ipilimumab was administered to patients who had chemo-refractory metastatic non-small-cell lung cancer. This CDR3 region has 14 residues. J lost 7 bases, V lost 3 bases, and 6 bases had no gene match. The germline V gene has CDR1 SGHDN and CDR2 FVKESK. Profiling relied on immunoSEQ multiplex PCR, and the TCRdb table lists in-frame clones only, not all of them. The sample carries around 72,000 clones, approximately 80% recorded once. Findings and caveats of the study: Following radiotherapy plus ipilimumab, tumor-derived TCR clones expanded in the blood. Reports identified early blood T cell clone dynamics, with interferon-beta, as the best response predictor.

The sample was peripheral blood, taken from a patient treated with radiotherapy plus ipilimumab. This receptor was identified in a human donor with non-small cell lung cancer who had a complete response to radiotherapy plus ipilimumab. The rearrangement uses TRBV14 and TRBJ2-1; 7 bases map to TRBD2. CDR3 DNA: TGTGCCAGCAGCCAGGAATGGCGGGGGAATGAGCAGTTCTTC. This encodes CASSQEWRGNEQFF.